A selection of T cell receptor beta chains follows, all from one sample in a study of T cell responses to AZD1222 COVID-19 vaccine. This table comes from immunoSEQ multiplex PCR, and its TCRdb copy is limited to in-frame clones, with some not included. The table lists more than 95,000 clones, less than 95% of them singletons. This specimen was peripheral blood, taken on day 0 of AZD1222 vaccination. Every receptor here comes from an adult in good health. CDR3s leave out the opening cysteine and the closing phenylalanine or tryptophan. The order of the fields is J gene, D gene, V gene, CDR3 protein. A D gene is named only where the DNA matches it firmly.

TRBJ2-7 . TRBV7-2 ASSLMGAEQY
TRBJ2-3 . TRBV29-1 SVDASGRDTQY
TRBJ2-1 TRBD2 TRBV7-8 ASTLAGASSYNEQF
TRBJ1-1 . TRBV3-1/TRBV3-2 ASSQAFGFSEAF
TRBJ2-5 TRBD2 TRBV25-1 ASASGIGYQETQY
TRBJ2-7 TRBD2 TRBV19 ASSVLAGGLASPHSYEQY
TRBJ2-7 TRBD1 TRBV27 ASSAGTGGSSYEQY
TRBJ2-2 . TRBV6-1 ASSEAQAWGVNTGELF
TRBJ2-7 . TRBV6-2/TRBV6-3 ASSGTGDYEQY
TRBJ2-7 . TRBV11-2 ASSTGYEQY
TRBJ1-1 . TRBV28 ATIRGSRVIMNTEAF
TRBJ2-2 . TRBV6-4 ASRPHRDGTGELF
TRBJ1-6 . TRBV5-1 ASSSRPNSPLH
TRBJ1-1 . TRBV2 ASSEAAHMNTEAF
TRBJ2-1 . TRBV5-1 ASSPGPQRVYNEQF
TRBJ2-3 TRBD1 TRBV3-1/TRBV3-2 ASSQEAHRGYTDTQY
TRBJ2-1 . TRBV10-3 AISESGAGANNEQF
TRBJ2-7 TRBD2 TRBV3-1/TRBV3-2 ASSQDGRAGEQY
TRBJ2-5 TRBD2 TRBV20-1 SASPQLGTSGPTAQY
TRBJ2-2 . TRBV5-4 ASSRQDTTGELF
TRBJ2-7 TRBD2 TRBV2 ASSDRRLAGVGEQY
TRBJ1-1 TRBD1 TRBV7-9 ASSRTGLETEAF
TRBJ1-5 TRBD1 TRBV28 ASSLGTGGGMGNQPQH
TRBJ2-7 . TRBV27 ASSSIGEYEQY
TRBJ2-3 TRBD2 TRBV9 ASSARLAGGVDTQY
TRBJ2-1 . TRBV18 ASSPPAASYNEQF